Sequencing of this TCR beta chain was carried out in a study of long-term antiretroviral therapy in people with HIV (dated 2022 in TCRdb). At the level of the whole study: The earliest samples were collected roughly a decade before the 2015 WHO recommendation for immediate ART, at a time when ART was usually postponed until CD4 counts fell. A retrospective serial study tested whether changes in peripheral blood TRB repertoire composition and diversity were associated with ART initiation and durable HIV suppression. The cohort contributed roughly 200 cryopreserved PBMC samples from 30 adults with confirmed HIV infection, collected serially over a mean of about six years (range 1-12). About 40% of the 30 participants with HIV were female. Test extractions of a monoclonal T-cell line alongside some 36 polyclonal samples showed no cross-contamination during QIAcube processing. Study-level results and caveats: No data were available on ART adherence, viral resistance or therapy changes, limiting inferences about post-ART repertoire changes. Samples dated from the mid-2000s to the late 2010s, and the ART regimens used may be less effective than current ones. Because PBMC availability was limited, only the TCR beta chain was sequenced, with no alpha chain pairing. Expanded TRB clones identified before ART initiation dominated the repertoire across all time points, though the dominance fluctuated and decreased in many PLHIV after ART. Starting ART was linked to a significant rise in TRB diversity, yet even with long-term ART the diversity remained significantly lower than in transplant donor controls. Because pre-ART samples had limited cell numbers, unsorted PBMC were profiled rather than sorted CD4+ and CD8+ T cells. Compared with controls, HIV repertoires had narrower CDR3 length ranges, and the network structure pointed to an antigen-experienced repertoire that shifted only slightly toward naive after ART.

Comment on this clone: Its antigen target is currently unknown. No qualities accompany the bases; no much larger clone lies one base away.

The immunoSEQ hsTCRB v3.0 assay was used at survey level resolution to sequence the TRB variable region. TRB sequencing targeted a depth of roughly 35,000-55,000 T-cell genomes per sample. An Illumina MiSeq with a v3 150-cycle kit was used to sequence the pooled TRB libraries. The authors' pipeline ran thus. Repertoire analysis ran in R within a reproducible Nextflow workflow covering QC, data transformation and analysis. LymphoSeq2, an R package for AIRR-Seq data exploration, was used to implement custom analyses. Four samples yielding fewer than 5000 total TRB sequences were excluded, leaving 150 to 200 analyzed HIV repertoires. Among the roughly 200 retained HIV repertoires, under 65 were collected before ART initiation and around 130 after ART initiation. Repertoires were downsampled to 5000 TRB nucleotide sequences, with summary statistics averaged over 100 downsampling iterations. The analysis kept only TRB sequences whose CDR3 regions were at least seven amino acids long. Diversity was measured with a Shannon entropy-derived clonality score and the Gini coefficient. Repertoire networks linked the top 5000 CDR3 amino acid sequences whenever two sequences differed by an edit distance of one. For TRB CDR3 amino acid sequences, antigen specificity groups and MHC restriction were predicted with GLIPH2. Known CMV, EBV, HIV or tissue antigen associations were flagged by matching CDR3 amino acid sequences against VDJdb and McPAS-TCR. Pre-ART, post-ART and control groups were compared with Wilcoxon signed-rank tests and Holm-Bonferroni correction. TCRdb holds this immuneACCESS table with in-frame rearrangements only. Some clones are missing; in checked studies, unresolved V genes explain under half, and the rest has no known cause. The V and J calls and clone size come from that table; D and trimming were worked out from the DNA. This sample comprises some 30,000 clones, 90% of them detected only once. Roughly 4% of the sample is taken by the ten largest.

Inclusion was restricted to participants for whom at least one PBMC sample before ART initiation and at least two post-ART samples were available. Every participant with HIV received treatment in the United States of America. Before DNA extraction, cryopreserved samples containing about 0.9-11 million PBMC were thawed and washed. At the time of the earliest PBMC sample for each participant with HIV, ages ranged from roughly 23 to 60 years. PBMC samples were contributed by each participant from 1-4 timepoints before ART initiation and 2-8 timepoints after ART initiation, with a median of 7 samples. For every participant, serial HIV viral load, CD4+ T-cell count, ART history and demographic data were obtained. A Qiagen kit on a QIAcube was used to extract genomic DNA from unsorted PBMC, with samples processed in batches of 12. Per the germline V gene, SGHTS is the CDR1 and YDEGEE is the CDR2. A distance of 12 bases separates the germline ends of V and J, which lose 5 bases and 4 bases respectively. The CDR3 sequence holds 13 residues, the cysteine and phenylalanine included. The DNA shown is the 39-base CDR3, in frame from base 1.

The TCR sequence derives from a woman between 40 and 50 years old with HIV. The rearranged chain carries TRBV5-8 and TRBJ2-5, with the D call perhaps TRBD1 or TRBD2, as 5 bases match in each case. This sample comprised unsorted PBMCs, obtained more than 5 years after starting antiretroviral therapy. The nucleotides read TGTGCCAGCAGGAATCCGGGGACAGAGACCCAGTACTTC. The resulting protein is CASRNPGTETQYF.